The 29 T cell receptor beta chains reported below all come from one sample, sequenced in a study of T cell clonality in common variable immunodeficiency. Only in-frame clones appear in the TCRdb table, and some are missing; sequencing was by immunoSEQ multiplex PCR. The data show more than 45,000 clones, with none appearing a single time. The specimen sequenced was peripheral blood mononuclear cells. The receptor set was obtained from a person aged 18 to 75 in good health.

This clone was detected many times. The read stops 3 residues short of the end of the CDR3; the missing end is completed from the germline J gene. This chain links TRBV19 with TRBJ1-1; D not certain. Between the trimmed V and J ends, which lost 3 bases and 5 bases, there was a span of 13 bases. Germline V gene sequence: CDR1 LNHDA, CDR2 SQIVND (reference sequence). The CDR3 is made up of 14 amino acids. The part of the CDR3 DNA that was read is TGTGCCAGTAGTATGGCCCCCAGGAGTACTGAA. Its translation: CASSMAPRSTE. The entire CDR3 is CASSMAPRSTEAFF.

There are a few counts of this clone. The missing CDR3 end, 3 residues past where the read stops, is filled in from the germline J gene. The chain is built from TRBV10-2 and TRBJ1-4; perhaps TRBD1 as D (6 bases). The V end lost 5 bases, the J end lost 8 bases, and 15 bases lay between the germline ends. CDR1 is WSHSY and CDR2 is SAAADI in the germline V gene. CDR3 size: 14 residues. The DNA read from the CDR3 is TGCGCCAGCAGTACACGCGGGGGCGGGGAAAAA. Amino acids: CASSTRGGGEK. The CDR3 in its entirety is CASSTRGGGEKLFF.

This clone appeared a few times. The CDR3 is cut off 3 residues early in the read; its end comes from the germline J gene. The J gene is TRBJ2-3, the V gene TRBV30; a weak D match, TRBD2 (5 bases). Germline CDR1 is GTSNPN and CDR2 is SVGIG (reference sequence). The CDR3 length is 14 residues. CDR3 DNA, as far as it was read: TGTGCCTGGAGTGACGGAGGCGGCCAAGAGACG. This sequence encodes CAWSDGGGQET. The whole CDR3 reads CAWSDGGGQETQYF.

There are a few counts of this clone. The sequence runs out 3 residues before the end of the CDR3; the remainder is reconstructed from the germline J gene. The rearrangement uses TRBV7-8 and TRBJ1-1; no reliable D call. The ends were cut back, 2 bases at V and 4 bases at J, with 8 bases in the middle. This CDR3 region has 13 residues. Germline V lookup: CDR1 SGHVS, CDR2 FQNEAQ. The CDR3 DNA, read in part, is TGTGCCAGCAGCTTAATATTCGGCACTGAA. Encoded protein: CASSLIFGTE. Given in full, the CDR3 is CASSLIFGTEAFF.

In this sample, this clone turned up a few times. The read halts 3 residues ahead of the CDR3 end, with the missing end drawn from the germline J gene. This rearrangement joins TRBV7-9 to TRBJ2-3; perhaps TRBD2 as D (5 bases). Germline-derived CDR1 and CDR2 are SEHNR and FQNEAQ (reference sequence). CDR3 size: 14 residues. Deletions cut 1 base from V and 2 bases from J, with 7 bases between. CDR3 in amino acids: CASSLVATTDTQYF. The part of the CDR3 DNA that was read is TGTGCCAGCAGCTTAGTAGCGACCACAGATACG.

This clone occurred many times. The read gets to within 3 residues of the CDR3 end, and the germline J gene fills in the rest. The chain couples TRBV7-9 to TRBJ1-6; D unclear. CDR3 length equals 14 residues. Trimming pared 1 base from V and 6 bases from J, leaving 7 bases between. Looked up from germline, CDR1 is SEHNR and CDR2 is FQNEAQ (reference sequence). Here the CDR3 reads CASSLEQFNSPLHF. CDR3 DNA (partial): TGTGCCAGCAGCTTAGAACAGTTTAATTCACCC.

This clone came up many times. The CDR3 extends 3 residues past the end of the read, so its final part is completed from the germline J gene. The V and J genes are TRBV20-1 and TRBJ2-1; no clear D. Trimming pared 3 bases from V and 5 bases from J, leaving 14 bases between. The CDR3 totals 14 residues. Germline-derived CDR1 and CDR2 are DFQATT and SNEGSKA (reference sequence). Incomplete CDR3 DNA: TGCAGTGCTAGCATTCGCGGATGGGACAATGAG. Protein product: CSASIRGWDNE. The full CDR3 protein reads CSASIRGWDNEQFF.

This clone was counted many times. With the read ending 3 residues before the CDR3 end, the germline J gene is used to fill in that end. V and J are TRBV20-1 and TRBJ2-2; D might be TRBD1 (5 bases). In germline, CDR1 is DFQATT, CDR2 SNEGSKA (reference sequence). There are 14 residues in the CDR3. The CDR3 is CSARIRGNNEKLFF. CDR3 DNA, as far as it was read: TGCAGTGCTAGAATTAGGGGTAATAATGAAAAG.

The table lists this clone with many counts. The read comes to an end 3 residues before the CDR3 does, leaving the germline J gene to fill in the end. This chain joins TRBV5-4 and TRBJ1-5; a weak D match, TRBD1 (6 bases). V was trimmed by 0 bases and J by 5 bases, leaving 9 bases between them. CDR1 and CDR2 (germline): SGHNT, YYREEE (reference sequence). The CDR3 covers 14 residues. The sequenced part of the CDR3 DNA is TGTGCCAGCAGCTTGGATGCAGGGGATCAGCCC. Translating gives CASSLDAGDQP. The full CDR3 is CASSLDAGDQPQHF.

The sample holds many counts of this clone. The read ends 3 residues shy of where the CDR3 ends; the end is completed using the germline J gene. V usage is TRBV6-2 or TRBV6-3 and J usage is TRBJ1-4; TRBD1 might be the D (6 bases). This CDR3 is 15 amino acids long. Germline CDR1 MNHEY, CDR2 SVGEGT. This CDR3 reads CASSSYSGTPGKLFF. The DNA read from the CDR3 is TGTGCCAGCAGTTCCTATTCGGGGACACCGGGGAAA.

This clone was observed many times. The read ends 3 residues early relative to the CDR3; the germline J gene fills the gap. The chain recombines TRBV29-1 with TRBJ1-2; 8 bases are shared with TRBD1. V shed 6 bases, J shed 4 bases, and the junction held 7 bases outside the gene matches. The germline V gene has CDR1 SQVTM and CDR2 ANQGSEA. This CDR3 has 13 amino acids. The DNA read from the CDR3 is TGCAGCGTGGGGGACAGGCGAAGCTATGGC. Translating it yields CSVGDRRSYG. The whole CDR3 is CSVGDRRSYGYTF.

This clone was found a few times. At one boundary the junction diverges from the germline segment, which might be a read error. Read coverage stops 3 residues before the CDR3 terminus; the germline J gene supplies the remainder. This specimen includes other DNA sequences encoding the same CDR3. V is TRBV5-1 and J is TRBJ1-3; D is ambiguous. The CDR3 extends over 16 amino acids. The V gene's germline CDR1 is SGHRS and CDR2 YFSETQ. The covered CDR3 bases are TGCGCCAGCAGCTTGGAGGGTACGCGCTCTGGAAACACA. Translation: CASSLEGTRSGNT. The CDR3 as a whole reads CASSLEGTRSGNTIYF.

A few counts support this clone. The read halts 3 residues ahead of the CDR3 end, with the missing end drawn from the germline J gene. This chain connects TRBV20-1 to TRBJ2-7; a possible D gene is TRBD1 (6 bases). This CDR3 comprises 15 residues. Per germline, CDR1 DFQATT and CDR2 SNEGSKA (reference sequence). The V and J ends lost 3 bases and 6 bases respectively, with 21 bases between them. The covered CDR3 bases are TGCAGTGCTAGCTCGATTCGGCAGGGGAGCGGCGAG. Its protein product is CSASSIRQGSGE. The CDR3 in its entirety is CSASSIRQGSGEQYF.

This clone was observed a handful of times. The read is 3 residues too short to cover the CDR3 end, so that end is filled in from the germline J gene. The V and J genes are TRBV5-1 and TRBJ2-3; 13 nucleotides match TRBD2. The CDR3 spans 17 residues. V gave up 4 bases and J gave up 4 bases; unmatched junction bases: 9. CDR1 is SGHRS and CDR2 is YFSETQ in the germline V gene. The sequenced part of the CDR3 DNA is TGCGCCAGCAGCACCACCACTAGCGGGGGGGCCGCAGATACG. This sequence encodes CASSTTTSGGAADT. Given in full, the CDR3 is CASSTTTSGGAADTQYF.

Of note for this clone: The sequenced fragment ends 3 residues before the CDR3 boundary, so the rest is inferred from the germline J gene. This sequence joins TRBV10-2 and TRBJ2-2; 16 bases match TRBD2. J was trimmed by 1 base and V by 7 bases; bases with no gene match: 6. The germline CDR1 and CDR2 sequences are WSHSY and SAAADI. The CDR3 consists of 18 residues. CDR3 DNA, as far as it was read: TGCGCCAGCACCGGGACTAGCGGGGGGGGTGTGAACACCGGGGAG. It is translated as CASTGTSGGGVNTGE. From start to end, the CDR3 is CASTGTSGGGVNTGELFF.

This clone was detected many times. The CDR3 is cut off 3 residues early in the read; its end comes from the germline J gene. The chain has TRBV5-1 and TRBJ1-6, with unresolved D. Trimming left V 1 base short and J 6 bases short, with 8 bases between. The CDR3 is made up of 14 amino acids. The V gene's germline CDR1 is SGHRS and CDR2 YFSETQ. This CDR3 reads CASSLLAVNSPLHF. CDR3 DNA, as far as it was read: TGCGCCAGCAGCTTGTTGGCAGTTAATTCACCC.

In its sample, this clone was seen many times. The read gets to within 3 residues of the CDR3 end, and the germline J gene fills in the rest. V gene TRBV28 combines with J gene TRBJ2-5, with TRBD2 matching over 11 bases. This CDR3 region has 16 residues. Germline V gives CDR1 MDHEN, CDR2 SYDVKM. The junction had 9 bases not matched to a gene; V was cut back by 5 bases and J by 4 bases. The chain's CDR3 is CASSATLAGGGETQYF. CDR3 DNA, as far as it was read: TGTGCCAGCAGTGCCACCCTAGCGGGGGGAGGAGAGACC. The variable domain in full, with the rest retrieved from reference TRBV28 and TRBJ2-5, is DVKVTQSSRYLVKRTGEKVFLECVQDMDHENMFWYRQDPGLGLRLIYFSYDVKMKEKGDIPEGYSVSREKKERFSLILESASTNQTSMYLCASSATLAGGGETQYFGPGTRLLVL.

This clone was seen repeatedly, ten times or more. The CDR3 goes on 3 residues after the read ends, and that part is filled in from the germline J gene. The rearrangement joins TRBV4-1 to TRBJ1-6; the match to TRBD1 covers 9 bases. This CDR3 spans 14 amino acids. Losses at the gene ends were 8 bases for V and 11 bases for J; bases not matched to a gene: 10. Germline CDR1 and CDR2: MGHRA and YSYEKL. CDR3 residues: CASRLPGQGAPLHF. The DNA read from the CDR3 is TGCGCCAGCCGCCTACCGGGACAGGGAGCACCC.

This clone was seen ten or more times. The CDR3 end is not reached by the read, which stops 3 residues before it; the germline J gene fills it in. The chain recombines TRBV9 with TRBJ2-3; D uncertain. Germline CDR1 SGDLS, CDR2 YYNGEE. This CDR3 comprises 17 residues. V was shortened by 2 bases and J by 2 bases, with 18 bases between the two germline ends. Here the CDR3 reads CASSVRLGGKTTDTQYF. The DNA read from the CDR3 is TGTGCCAGCAGCGTCCGGCTTGGCGGTAAAACCACAGATACG.

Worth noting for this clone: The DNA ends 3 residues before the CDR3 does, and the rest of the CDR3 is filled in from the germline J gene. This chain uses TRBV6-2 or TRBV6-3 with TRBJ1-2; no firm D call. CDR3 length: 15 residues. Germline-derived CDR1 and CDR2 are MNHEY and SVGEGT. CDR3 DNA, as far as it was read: TGTGCCAGCAGTTACGGTGCCAGGAGCTCCTACGAC. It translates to CASSYGARSSYD. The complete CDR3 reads CASSYGARSSYDYTF.

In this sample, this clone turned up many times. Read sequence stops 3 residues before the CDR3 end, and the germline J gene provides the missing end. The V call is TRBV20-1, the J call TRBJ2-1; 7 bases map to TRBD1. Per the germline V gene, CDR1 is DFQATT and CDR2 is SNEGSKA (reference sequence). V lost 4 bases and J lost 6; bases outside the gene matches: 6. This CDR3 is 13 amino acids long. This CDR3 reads CSANDRVGNEQFF. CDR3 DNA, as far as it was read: TGCAGTGCTAATGACAGGGTAGGCAATGAG.

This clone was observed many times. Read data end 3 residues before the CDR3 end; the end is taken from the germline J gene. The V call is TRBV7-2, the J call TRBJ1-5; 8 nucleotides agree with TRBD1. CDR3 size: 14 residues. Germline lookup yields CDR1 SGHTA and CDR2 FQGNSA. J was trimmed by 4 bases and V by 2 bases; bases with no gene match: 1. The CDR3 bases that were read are TGTGCCAGCAGCTTAAACAGGGGGAATCAGCCC. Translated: CASSLNRGNQP. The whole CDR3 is CASSLNRGNQPQHF.

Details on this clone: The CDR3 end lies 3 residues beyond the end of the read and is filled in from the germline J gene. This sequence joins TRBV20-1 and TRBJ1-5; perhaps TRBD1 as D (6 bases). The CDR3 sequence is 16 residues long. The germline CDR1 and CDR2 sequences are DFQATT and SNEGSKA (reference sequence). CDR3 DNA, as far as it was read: TGCAGTGCTAGAGATCAATGGGGGGGCGACACAGATCCC. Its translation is CSARDQWGGDTDP. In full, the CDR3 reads CSARDQWGGDTDPQHF.

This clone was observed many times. The CDR3 bases that were read are TGTGCCAGCAGCTCGGGACAGATGCTCAATCAGCCC. Its translation: CASSSGQMLNQP. The whole CDR3 reads CASSSGQMLNQPQHF. The chain recombines TRBV5-6 with TRBJ1-5; 7 bases fit TRBD1. The read terminates 3 residues before the CDR3 end, so the remaining end is supplied by the germline J gene. With 3 bases clipped from V and 3 bases from J, the junction kept 6 bases outside the gene matches. CDR1 and CDR2 from the germline V gene are SGHDT and YYEEEE. CDR3 length: 15 amino acids.

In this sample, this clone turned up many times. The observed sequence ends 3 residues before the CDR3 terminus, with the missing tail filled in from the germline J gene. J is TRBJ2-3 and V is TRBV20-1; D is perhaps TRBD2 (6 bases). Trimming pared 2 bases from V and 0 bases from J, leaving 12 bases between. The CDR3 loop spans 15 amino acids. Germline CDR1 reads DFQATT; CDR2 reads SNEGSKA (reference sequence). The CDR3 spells CSARKSGPSTDTQYF. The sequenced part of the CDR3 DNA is TGCAGTGCTAGAAAAAGCGGGCCCAGCACAGATACG.

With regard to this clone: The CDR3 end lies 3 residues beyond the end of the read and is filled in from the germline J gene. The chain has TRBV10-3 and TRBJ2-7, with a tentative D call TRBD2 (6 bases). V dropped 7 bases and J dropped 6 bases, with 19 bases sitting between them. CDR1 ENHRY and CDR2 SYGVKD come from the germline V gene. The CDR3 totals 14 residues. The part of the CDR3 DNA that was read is TGTGCCATCACCCATACTAGCTCCCCCTCCGAG. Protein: CAITHTSSPSE. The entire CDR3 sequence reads CAITHTSSPSEQYF.

The covered CDR3 bases are TGTGCCAGTAGTATGGGGACAGGGGGCTTCTACAATGAG. Translated, it gives CASSMGTGGFYNE. The entire CDR3 protein reads CASSMGTGGFYNEQFF. The V gene is TRBV19, the J gene TRBJ2-1, with 12 nucleotides matching TRBD1. The read falls 3 residues short of the CDR3 end, and the missing part is taken from the germline J gene. The CDR3 runs 16 residues. The germline V gene has CDR1 LNHDA and CDR2 SQIVND (reference sequence). V gave up 3 bases and J gave up 3 bases; unmatched junction bases: 3.

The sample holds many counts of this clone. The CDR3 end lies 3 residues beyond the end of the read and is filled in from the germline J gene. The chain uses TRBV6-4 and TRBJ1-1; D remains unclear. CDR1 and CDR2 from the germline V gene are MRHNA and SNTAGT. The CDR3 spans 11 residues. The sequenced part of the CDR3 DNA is TGTGCCAGCAGCGGCAGGACTCGG. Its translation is CASSGRTR. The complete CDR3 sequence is CASSGRTRAFF.

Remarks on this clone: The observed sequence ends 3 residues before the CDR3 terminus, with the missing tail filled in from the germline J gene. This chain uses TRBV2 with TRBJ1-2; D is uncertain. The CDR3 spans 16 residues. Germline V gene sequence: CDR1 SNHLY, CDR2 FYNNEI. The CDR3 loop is CASSESRVFPTYDYTF. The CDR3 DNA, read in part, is TGTGCCAGCAGTGAATCACGGGTATTCCCCACCTACGAC.